One sample yielded the 10 T cell receptor beta chains listed below, sequenced in a study of T-cell reconstitution after alpha-beta-depleted transplantation in children. Unique molecular identifiers were used in preparing the TCRbeta library. TCRdb used MiXCR to reprocess the PCR reads, holding one entry per CDR3 protein. The table includes 350,000 to 400,000 distinct CDR3 sequences, more than 10% detected once. Material: PBMCs, obtained from the stem cell graft. The receptors shown here come from a human donor who donated a stem cell graft to a child with Fanconi anemia.

This clonotype was picked up many times. V usage is TRBV6-2 or TRBV6-3 and J usage is TRBJ2-1; D remains ambiguous. Trimming removed 8 bases at V and 10 bases at J, with 15 bases between. Germline CDR1 reads MNHEY; CDR2 reads SVGEGT. This CDR3 is built from 12 residues. The CDR3 here is CASWSLLEEQFF. In DNA, the CDR3 is TGTGCCAGCTGGAGCCTGCTAGAGGAGCAGTTCTTC.

V and J are TRBV20-1 and TRBJ1-3; D ambiguous. The V gene's germline CDR1 is DFQATT and CDR2 SNEGSKA (reference sequence). This CDR3 comprises 14 residues. The germline V and J ends were trimmed by 5 bases and 4 bases, with 15 bases remaining between them. The CDR3, as DNA: TGCAGTGCTTGGAATCGGGCAACCGGAAACACCATATATTTT. Translating it yields CSAWNRATGNTIYF.

The gene calls are TRBV15 and TRBJ2-3; D unresolved. V shed 0 bases and J shed 6 bases, with 7 bases lying between them. The CDR3 runs to 13 residues. Germline CDR1 LNHNV, CDR2 YYDKDF (reference sequence). CDR3 loop: CATSRDLVDTQYF. The CDR3 DNA reads as TGTGCCACCAGCAGAGATCTGGTGGATACGCAGTATTTT.

This clonotype was picked up a small number of times. V usage is TRBV6-2 or TRBV6-3 and J usage is TRBJ2-5; the D gene is possibly TRBD1 (5 bases). The germline gives CDR1 MNHEY, CDR2 SVGEGT. The CDR3 is 13 amino acids. Trimming pared 6 bases from V and 5 bases from J, leaving 13 bases between. The CDR3 nucleotides are TGTGCCAGCAGGAAACCTGGGGCGGAGACCCAGTACTTC. This encodes CASRKPGAETQYF.

V gene TRBV7-7 combines with J gene TRBJ2-1, with 10 bases that match TRBD2. Germline V CDR1 and CDR2: SSHAT, FNYEAQ (reference sequence). The CDR3 consists of 17 residues. V lost 3 bases and J lost 6; bases outside the gene matches: 11. The CDR3 bases are TGTGCCAGCAGCTTGCTAGCGGGGGATCTAATCCCCAATGAGCAGTTCTTC. As protein: CASSLLAGDLIPNEQFF.

This clonotype was counted ten times or more. The chain uses TRBV5-1 and TRBJ2-1; D remains ambiguous. The CDR3 spans 15 residues. Trimming took 0 bases from V and 3 from J, leaving 10 bases between them. The germline V gene encodes CDR1 SGHRS and CDR2 YFSETQ. The CDR3 DNA reads as TGCGCCAGCAGCTTGGGGTCGGGTCGCTACAATGAGCAGTTCTTC. Its protein is CASSLGSGRYNEQFF.

This rearrangement joins TRBV3-1 to TRBJ1-1; TRBD1 aligns across 9 bases. The CDR3 extends over 15 amino acids. V shed 4 bases, J shed 3 bases, and the junction held 6 bases outside the gene matches. Germline V lookup: CDR1 LGHDT, CDR2 YNNKEL (reference sequence). In DNA form, the CDR3 reads TGTGCCAGCAGCCGCCCCGGGACAGGGTACACTGAAGCTTTCTTT. Translation: CASSRPGTGYTEAFF.

This clonotype was found many times. The chain is built from TRBV7-2 and TRBJ1-2, with a possible D match to TRBD1 (6 bases). V lost 5 bases, J lost 8 bases, and 21 bases lay in between. The V gene's germline CDR1 is SGHTA and CDR2 FQGNSA. The CDR3 runs 15 residues. In DNA form, the CDR3 reads TGTGCCAGCAGCCTACGGGGGACACAAGGCGAGGGCTACACCTTC. Translation: CASSLRGTQGEGYTF.

The chain joins TRBV29-1 to TRBJ2-2; D unclear. This CDR3 has 11 residues. The germline V gene has CDR1 SQVTM and CDR2 ANQGSEA. Trimming shortened V by 4 bases and J by 6 bases, and 6 bases separated the two germline ends. CDR3 residues: CSVVSAGELFF. The CDR3 coding sequence is TGCAGCGTTGTGTCCGCCGGGGAGCTGTTTTTT.

The rearrangement joins TRBV29-1 to TRBJ2-1; 7 nucleotides agree with TRBD1. Germline V gene data show CDR1 as SQVTM and CDR2 as ANQGSEA. The J segment lost 10 bases and the V segment lost 6 bases, leaving 12 bases of the junction unmatched. This CDR3 spans 13 amino acids. The CDR3 DNA reads as TGCAGCGTGAGCATGACAGGGCTGGGAGAGCAGTTCTTC. It is translated as CSVSMTGLGEQFF.